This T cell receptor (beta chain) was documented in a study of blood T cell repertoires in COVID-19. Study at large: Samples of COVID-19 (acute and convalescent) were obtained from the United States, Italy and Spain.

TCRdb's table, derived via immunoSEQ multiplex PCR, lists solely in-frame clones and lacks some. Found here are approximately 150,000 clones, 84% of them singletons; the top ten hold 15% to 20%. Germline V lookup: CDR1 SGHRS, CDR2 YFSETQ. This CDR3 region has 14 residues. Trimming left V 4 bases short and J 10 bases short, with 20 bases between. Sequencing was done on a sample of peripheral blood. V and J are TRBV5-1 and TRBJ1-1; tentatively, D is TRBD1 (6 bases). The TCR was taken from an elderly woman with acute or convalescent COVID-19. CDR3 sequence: CASSLAVGANVAFF. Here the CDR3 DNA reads TGCGCCAGCAGCCTAGCTGTGGGGGCGAATGTAGCTTTCTTT.